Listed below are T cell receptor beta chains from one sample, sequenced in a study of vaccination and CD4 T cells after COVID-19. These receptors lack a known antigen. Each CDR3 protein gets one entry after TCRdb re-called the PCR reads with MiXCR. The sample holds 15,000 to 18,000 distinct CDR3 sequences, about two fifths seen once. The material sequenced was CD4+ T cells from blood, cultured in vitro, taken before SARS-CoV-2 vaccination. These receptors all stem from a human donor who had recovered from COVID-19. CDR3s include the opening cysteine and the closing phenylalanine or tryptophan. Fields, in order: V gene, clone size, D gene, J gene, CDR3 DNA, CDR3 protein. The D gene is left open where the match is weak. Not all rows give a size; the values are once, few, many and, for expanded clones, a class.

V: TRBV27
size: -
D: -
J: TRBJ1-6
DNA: TGTGCCAGCAGTTTTTTGGGCCCGAATTCACCCCTCCACTTT
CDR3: CASSFLGPNSPLHF

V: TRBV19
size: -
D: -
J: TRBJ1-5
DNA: TGTGCCAGTAGTATCGCCGTGGGCGGGCAGAGCAATCAGCCCCAGCATTTT
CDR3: CASSIAVGGQSNQPQHF

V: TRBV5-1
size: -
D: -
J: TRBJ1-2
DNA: TGCGCCAGCAGCTCCCCGGACCTCCAAGATGGCTACACCTTC
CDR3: CASSSPDLQDGYTF

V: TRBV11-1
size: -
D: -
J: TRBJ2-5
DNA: TGTGCCAGCAGTCTACAGGGTGCAGAGACCCAGTACTTC
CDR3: CASSLQGAETQYF

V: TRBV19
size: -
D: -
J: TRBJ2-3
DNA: TGTGCCAGTAGTAGGACAAGGCTAGAGGCAGATACGCAGTATTTT
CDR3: CASSRTRLEADTQYF

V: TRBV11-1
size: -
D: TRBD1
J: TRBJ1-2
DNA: TGTGCCAGCAGCCGCTTACCGCCTCACCTCGTCGGGACAGGGGATAAAGGCTACACCTTC
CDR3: CASSRLPPHLVGTGDKGYTF

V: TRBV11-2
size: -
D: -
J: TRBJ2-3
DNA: TGTGCCAGCAGCACCGACCGGTCTAGCACAGATACGCAGTATTTT
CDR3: CASSTDRSSTDTQYF

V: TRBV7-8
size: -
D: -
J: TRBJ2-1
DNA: TGTGCCAGCAGCCCCCGTGAGATAGCGAGGAATGAGCAGTTCTTC
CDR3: CASSPREIARNEQFF

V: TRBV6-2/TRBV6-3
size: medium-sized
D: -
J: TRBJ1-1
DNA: TGTGCCAGCATAAGATTAATGAACACTGAAGCTTTCTTT
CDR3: CASIRLMNTEAFF

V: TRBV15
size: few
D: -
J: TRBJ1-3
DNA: TGTGCCACCAGCAGAGATAGAGGCTCTGGAAACACCATATATTTT
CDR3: CATSRDRGSGNTIYF

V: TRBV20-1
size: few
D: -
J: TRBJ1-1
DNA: TGCAGTGCTAGAGGCCCAGTGGGAGCTTTCTTT
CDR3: CSARGPVGAFF

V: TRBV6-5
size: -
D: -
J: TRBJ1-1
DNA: TGTGCCAGCAGTTACATTTCCCGATGGGGTGAAGCTTTCTTT
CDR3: CASSYISRWGEAFF

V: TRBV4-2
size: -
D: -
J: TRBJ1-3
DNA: TGTGCCAGCAGCCAAGATATCTCTGGAAACACCATATATTTT
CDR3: CASSQDISGNTIYF

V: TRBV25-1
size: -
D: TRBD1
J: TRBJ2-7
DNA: TGTGCCAGCAGAGAGTCAGGGGGTTTGTACGAGCAGTACTTC
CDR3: CASRESGGLYEQYF

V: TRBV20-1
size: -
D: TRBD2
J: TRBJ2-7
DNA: TGCAGTGCTACTAGCCCAGCGGGAGCTGGGGAGCAGTACTTC
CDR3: CSATSPAGAGEQYF

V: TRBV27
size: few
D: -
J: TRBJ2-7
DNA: TGTGCCAGCATGTTAGACCCTCGCTACGAGCAGTACTTC
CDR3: CASMLDPRYEQYF

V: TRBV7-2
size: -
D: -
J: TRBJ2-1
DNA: TGTGCCAGCAGCTTAAATCTCCGGGGGGCGTCCAATGAGCAGTTCTTC
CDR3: CASSLNLRGASNEQFF

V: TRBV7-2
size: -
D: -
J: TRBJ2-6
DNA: TGTGCCAGCAGCTTAGAAGGGGTCCTCTCTGGGGCCAACGTCCTGACTTTC
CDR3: CASSLEGVLSGANVLTF

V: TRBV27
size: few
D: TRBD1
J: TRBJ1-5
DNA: TGTGCCAGCAGTTTAAGTTCCCCGGCGGGACAGGGGGCGCATCAGCCCCAGCATTTT
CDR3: CASSLSSPAGQGAHQPQHF

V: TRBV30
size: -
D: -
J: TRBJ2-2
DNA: TGTGCCTGGAGTGTACGGTCAGGGGGGGAGCTGTTTTTT
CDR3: CAWSVRSGGELFF

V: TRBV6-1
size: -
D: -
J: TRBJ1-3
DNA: TGTGCCAGCAGACTGTTGGGGCCTGGAAACACCATATATTTT
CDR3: CASRLLGPGNTIYF

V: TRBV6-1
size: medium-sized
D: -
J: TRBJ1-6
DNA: TGTGCCAGCAGTGAAGTAGGGCCCGCAAATTCACCCCTCCACTTT
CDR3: CASSEVGPANSPLHF

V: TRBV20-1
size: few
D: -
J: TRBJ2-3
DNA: TGCAGTGCTAGCGGCGCGGGGCAGTATTTT
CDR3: CSASGAGQYF

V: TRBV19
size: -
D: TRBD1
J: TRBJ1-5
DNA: TGTGCCAGTAGTATCGGGACAGGGGGCGGTCAGCCCCAGCATTTT
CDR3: CASSIGTGGGQPQHF

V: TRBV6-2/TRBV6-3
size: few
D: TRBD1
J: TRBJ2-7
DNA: TGTGCCAGCAGGTCCAACAGGGGGCAGGAATGGGACGAGCAGTACTTC
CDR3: CASRSNRGQEWDEQYF

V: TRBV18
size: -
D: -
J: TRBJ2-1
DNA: TGTGCCAGCTCAGCAATACAAGGCGTCAACAATGAGCAGTTCTTC
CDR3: CASSAIQGVNNEQFF

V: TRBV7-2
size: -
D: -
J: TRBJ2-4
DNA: TGTGCCAGCAGCTTAACCACAATAGCCAAAAACATTCAGTACTTC
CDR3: CASSLTTIAKNIQYF

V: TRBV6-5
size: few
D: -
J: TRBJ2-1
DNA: TGTGCCAGCAGTTACCGTCAGGGGAGCTCCTACAATGAGCAGTTCTTC
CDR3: CASSYRQGSSYNEQFF

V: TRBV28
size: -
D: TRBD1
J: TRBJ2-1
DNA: TGTGCCAGCAGGATCCAGACCGGGACAGGTAACTTAAATGAGCAGTTCTTC
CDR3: CASRIQTGTGNLNEQFF

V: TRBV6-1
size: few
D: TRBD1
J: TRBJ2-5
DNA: TGTGCCAGCAGTAATACAGGGGGTCGGGAGACCCAGTACTTC
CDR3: CASSNTGGRETQYF

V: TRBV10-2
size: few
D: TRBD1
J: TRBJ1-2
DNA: TGCGCCAGCAGTGTCCGGGACAGCCCTGGCTACACCTTC
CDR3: CASSVRDSPGYTF

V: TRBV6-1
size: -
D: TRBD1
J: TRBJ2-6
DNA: TGTGCCAGCAGTATGACAGGGGCCAACTCTGGGGCCAACGTCCTGACTTTC
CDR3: CASSMTGANSGANVLTF

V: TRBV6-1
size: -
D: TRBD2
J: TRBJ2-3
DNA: TGTGCCAGCCCGGGACTAGCGGGAAGGGATACGCAGTATTTT
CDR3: CASPGLAGRDTQYF

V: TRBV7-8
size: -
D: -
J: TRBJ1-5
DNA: TGTGCCAGCAGCTTATTCTCCGGACAGACTAATCAGCCCCAGCATTTT
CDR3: CASSLFSGQTNQPQHF

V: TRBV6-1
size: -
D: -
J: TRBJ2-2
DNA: TGTGCCAGCACCCCCGCCCCCCGGGGTAACACCGGGGAGCTGTTTTTT
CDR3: CASTPAPRGNTGELFF

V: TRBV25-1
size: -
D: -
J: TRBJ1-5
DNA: TGTGCCAGCAGTGAAGTCCCGGGACACACGAGCAATCAGCCCCAGCATTTT
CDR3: CASSEVPGHTSNQPQHF

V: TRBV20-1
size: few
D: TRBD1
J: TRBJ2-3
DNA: TGCAGTGCTAGAGTGGGACAGGCGATTGGGAATACGCAGTATTTT
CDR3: CSARVGQAIGNTQYF

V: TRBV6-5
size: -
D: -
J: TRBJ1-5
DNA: TGTGCCAGCAGTTCCACCTACAATCAGCCCCAGCATTTT
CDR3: CASSSTYNQPQHF

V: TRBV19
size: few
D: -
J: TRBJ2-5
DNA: TGTGCCAGTAAACAGTCGCCTCAAGAGACCCAGTACTTC
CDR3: CASKQSPQETQYF